One sample yielded the 12 T cell receptor beta chains listed below, sequenced in a study of shared clonotypes between healthy human individuals. TCRdb's copy holds only in-frame clones and misses some; the assay was immunoSEQ multiplex PCR. The data show about 1.1 million clones, about 72% seen once. Sequenced material: memory CD4+ T cells from PBMCs. Subset here: CD45RA-negative fraction. The receptors here all came from a man aged 18 to 30 in good health. Some clones in this sample may be carry-over from other donors' samples.

The genes are TRBV7-2 and TRBJ1-1, with no clear D. The germline V gene has CDR1 SGHTA and CDR2 FQGNSA. CDR3 length: 15 amino acids. V was cut by 1 base and J by 1 base, with 10 bases left in between. CDR3 amino acids: CASSLEGGRNTEAFF. The CDR3 DNA is TGTGCCAGCAGCTTAGAGGGAGGTAGGAACACTGAAGCTTTCTTT.

Turning to this clone: Other DNA sequences of this sample code for an identical CDR3. The chain links TRBV30 to TRBJ2-5; TRBD1 or TRBD2 may be the D gene (5 bases each). This CDR3 is 14 amino acids long. Trimming stripped 2 bases from V and 1 base from J, with 11 bases between. Germline CDR1 GTSNPN, CDR2 SVGIG (reference sequence). CDR3 region: CAWSLGTAQETQYF. CDR3 in DNA: TGTGCCTGGAGTCTTGGGACGGCCCAAGAGACCCAGTACTTC.

V usage is TRBV19 and J usage is TRBJ1-2, with TRBD1 identical over 9 bases. The CDR3 length is 16 residues. Germline V lookup: CDR1 LNHDA, CDR2 SQIVND (reference sequence). V lost 6 bases and J lost 3; bases outside the gene matches: 11. This chain's CDR3 is CASRNPGTGFDYGYTF. The CDR3 region has the DNA TGTGCCAGTAGGAACCCCGGGACAGGGTTTGACTATGGCTACACCTTC.

The CDR3 nucleotides are TGTGCCAGTAGTATAGTCATACAACTAAGCAATCAGCCCCAGCATTTT. Translated: CASSIVIQLSNQPQHF. The rearrangement links TRBV19 to TRBJ1-5; the D is unclear. The V gene's germline CDR1 is LNHDA and CDR2 SQIVND (reference sequence). The CDR3 length is 16 residues. V was trimmed by 1 base and J by 1 base, leaving 11 bases between them.

Worth noting for this clone: Different DNA sequences within this sample yield the same CDR3. The chain joins TRBV2 to TRBJ2-7, with TRBD2 matching over 12 bases. In germline, CDR1 is SNHLY, CDR2 FYNNEI. Trimming at V came to 3 bases and at J to 2 bases, leaving 2 bases not matched to a gene. The CDR3 sequence is 15 residues long. The CDR3 loop is CASSELAGGPYEQYF. The CDR3 region has the DNA TGTGCCAGCAGTGAGCTAGCGGGAGGGCCCTACGAGCAGTACTTC.

This chain's CDR3 is CARNGRRETQYF. The DNA of the CDR3 is TGTGCTAGGAACGGGCGTAGGGAGACCCAGTACTTC. The V call is TRBV27, the J call TRBJ2-5; no definite D call. The germline V gene encodes CDR1 MNHEY and CDR2 SMNVEV (reference sequence). The CDR3 runs to 12 residues.

This chain uses TRBV7-9 with TRBJ2-1; the match to TRBD2 covers 9 bases. The CDR3 covers 13 residues. Germline V gene sequence: CDR1 SEHNR, CDR2 FQNEAQ (reference sequence). The trim removed 4 bases at V and 9 bases at J, leaving 4 bases unmatched. This CDR3 is CASSSREGGEQFF. The CDR3 nucleotides are TGTGCCAGCAGCTCGCGGGAGGGCGGTGAGCAGTTCTTC.

This clone was seen more than once but under ten times. The chain couples TRBV4-3 to TRBJ1-2; D uncertain. The CDR3 has 16 amino acids. V lost 0 bases, J lost 5 bases, and 16 bases lay in between. The germline V gene has CDR1 LGHNA and CDR2 YSLEER. This CDR3 is CASSQDPLAPRYGYTF. In DNA form, the CDR3 reads TGCGCCAGCAGCCAAGACCCCTTGGCGCCGAGGTATGGCTACACCTTC.

Many counts were recorded for this clone. The chain is built from TRBV5-6 and TRBJ2-1; 8 nucleotides line up with TRBD1. Germline lookup yields CDR1 SGHDT and CDR2 YYEEEE. V lost 2 bases and J lost 6; bases outside the gene matches: 4. The CDR3 runs 14 residues. For the CDR3, the DNA is TGTGCCAGCAGCTTTCAGGGGGCAGGCAATGAGCAGTTCTTC. It yields the protein CASSFQGAGNEQFF.

This sequence joins TRBV18 and TRBJ2-7; no reliable D call. Germline loops: CDR1 KGHSH, CDR2 LQKENI. The CDR3 has 13 amino acids. Trimming took 5 bases from V and 3 from J, leaving 11 bases between them. DNA for the CDR3: TGTGCCAGCTCAGCGACCAGGAGCTACGAGCAGTACTTC. Its protein product is CASSATRSYEQYF.

On this clone: This likely stems from a read error, as it lies one base from a far larger clone. V usage is TRBV4-1 and J usage is TRBJ2-7; D is uncertain. Trimming cost V 4 bases and J 3 bases, with 10 bases left between them. In germline, CDR1 is MGHRA, CDR2 YSYEKL. This CDR3 comprises 13 residues. The CDR3 sequence: CASSRVAYYEQYF. Written as DNA, the CDR3 is TGCGCCAGCAGCCGAGTAGCTTACTACGAGCAGTACTTC.

The count of this clone is one. This chain's CDR3 is CASSDPRDAVYEQYF. CDR3 in DNA: TGTGCCAGTAGTGACCCCCGGGACGCCGTCTACGAGCAGTACTTC. The J gene is TRBJ2-7, the V gene TRBV19; D assignment may be TRBD1 or TRBD2 (5 bases each). V lost 5 bases and J lost 3, with 17 bases in between. There are 15 residues in the CDR3. Germline CDR1 is LNHDA and CDR2 is SQIVND (reference sequence).